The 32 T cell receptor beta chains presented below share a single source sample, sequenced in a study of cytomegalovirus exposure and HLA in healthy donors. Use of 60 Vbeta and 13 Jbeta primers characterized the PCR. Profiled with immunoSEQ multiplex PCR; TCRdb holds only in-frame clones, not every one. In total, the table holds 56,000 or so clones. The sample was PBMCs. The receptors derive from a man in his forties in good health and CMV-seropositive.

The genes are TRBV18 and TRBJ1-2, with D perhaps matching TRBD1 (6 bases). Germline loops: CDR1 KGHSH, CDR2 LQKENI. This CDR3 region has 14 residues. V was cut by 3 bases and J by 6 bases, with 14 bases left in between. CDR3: CASSPRDNTHGYTF. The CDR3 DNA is TGTGCCAGCTCACCCAGGGACAATACCCATGGCTACACCTTC.

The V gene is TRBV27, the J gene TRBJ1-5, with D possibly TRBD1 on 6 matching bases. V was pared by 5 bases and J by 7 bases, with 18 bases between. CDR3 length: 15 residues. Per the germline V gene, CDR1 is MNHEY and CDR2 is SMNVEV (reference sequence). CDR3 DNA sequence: TGTGCCAGCAGTGGGGGAGGGGGGCCTTTACAGCCCCAGCATTTT. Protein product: CASSGGGGPLQPQHF.

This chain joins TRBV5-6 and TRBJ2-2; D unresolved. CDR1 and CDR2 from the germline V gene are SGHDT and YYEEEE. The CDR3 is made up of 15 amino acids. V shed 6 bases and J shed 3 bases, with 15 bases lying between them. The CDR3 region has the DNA TGTGCCAGCACTAGACTGGCCGGAGACACCGGGGAGCTGTTTTTT. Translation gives CASTRLAGDTGELFF. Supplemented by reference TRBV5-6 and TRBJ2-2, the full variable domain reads DAGVTQSPTHLIKTRGQQVTLRCSPKSGHDTVSWYQQALGQGPQFIFQYYEEEERQRGNFPDRFSGHQFPNYSSELNVNALLLGDSALYLCASTRLAGDTGELFFGEGSRLTVL.

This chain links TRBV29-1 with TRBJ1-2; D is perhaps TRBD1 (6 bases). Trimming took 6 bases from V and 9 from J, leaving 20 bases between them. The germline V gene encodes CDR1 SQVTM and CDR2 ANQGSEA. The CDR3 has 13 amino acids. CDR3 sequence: CSVEPGHPDRYTF. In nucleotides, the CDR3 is TGCAGCGTGGAACCGGGACATCCCGATCGCTACACCTTC. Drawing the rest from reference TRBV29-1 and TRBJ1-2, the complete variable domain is SAVISQKPSRDICQRGTSLTIQCQVDSQVTMMFWYRQQPGQSLTLIATANQGSEATYESGFVIDKFPISRPNLTFSTLTVSNMSPEDSSIYLCSVEPGHPDRYTFGSGTRLTVV.

The CDR3 nucleotides are TGTGCCAGCCTCGGGCTAGGGACAGGAGATGGCTACACCTTC. As protein: CASLGLGTGDGYTF. This sequence joins TRBV6-5 and TRBJ1-2, with 8 positions matching TRBD1. The CDR3 is made up of 14 amino acids. Germline CDR1 MNHEY, CDR2 SVGAGI. With 8 bases clipped from V and 6 bases from J, the junction kept 11 bases outside the gene matches.

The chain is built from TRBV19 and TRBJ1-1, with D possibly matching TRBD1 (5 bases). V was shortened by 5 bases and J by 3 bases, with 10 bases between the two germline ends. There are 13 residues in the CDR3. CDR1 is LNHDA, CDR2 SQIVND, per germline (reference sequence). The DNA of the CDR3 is TGTGCCAGTAGTGACAGTTTATACACTGAAGCTTTCTTT. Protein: CASSDSLYTEAFF.

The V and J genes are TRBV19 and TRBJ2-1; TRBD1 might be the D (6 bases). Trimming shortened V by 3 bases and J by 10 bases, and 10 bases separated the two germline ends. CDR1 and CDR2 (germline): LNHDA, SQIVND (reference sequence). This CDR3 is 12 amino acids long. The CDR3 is CASSMGAAEQFF. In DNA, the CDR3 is TGTGCCAGTAGTATGGGGGCGGCAGAGCAGTTCTTC.

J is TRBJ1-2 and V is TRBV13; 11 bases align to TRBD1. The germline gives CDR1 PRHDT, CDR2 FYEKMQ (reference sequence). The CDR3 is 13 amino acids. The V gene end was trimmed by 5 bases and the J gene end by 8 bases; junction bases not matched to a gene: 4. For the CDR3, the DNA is TGTGCCAGCAGCCCAGGACAGGGGGCAGGCTACACCTTC. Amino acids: CASSPGQGAGYTF.

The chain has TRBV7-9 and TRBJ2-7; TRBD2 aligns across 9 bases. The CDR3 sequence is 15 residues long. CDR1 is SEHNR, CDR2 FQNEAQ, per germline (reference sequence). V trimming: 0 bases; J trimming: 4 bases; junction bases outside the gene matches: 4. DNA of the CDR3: TGTGCCAGCAGCTTAGCTGGTAGCGGGAGTTACGAGCAGTACTTC. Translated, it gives CASSLAGSGSYEQYF.

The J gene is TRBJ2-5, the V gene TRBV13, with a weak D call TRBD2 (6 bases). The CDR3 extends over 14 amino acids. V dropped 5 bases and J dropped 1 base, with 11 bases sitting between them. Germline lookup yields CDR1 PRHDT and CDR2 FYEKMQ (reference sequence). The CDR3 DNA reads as TGTGCCAGCAGCCTGACTAGTCCCCAAGAGACCCAGTACTTC. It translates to CASSLTSPQETQYF.

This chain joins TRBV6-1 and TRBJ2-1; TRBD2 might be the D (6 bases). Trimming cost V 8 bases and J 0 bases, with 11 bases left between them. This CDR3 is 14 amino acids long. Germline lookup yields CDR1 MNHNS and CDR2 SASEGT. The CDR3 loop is CASHTGGSYNEQFF. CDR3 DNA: TGTGCCAGCCACACCGGGGGCTCCTACAATGAGCAGTTCTTC.

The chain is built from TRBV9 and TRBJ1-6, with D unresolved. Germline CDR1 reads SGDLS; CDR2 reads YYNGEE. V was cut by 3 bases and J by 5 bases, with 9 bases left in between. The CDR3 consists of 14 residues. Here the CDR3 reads CASSDDIHNSPLHF. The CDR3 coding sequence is TGTGCCAGCAGCGACGACATCCATAATTCACCCCTCCACTTT.

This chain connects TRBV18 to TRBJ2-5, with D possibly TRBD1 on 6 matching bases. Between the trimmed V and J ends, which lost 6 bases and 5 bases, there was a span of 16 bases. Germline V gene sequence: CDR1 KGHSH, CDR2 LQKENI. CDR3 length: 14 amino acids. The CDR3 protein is CASSLDSSAETQYF. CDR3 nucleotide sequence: TGTGCCAGCTCGCTGGACAGTTCGGCGGAGACCCAGTACTTC.

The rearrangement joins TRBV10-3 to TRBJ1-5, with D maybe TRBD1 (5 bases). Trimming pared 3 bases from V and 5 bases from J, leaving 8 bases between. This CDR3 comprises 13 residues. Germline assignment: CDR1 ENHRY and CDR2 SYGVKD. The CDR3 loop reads CAISEQDHQPQHF. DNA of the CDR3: TGTGCCATCAGTGAACAGGATCATCAGCCCCAGCATTTT.

The CDR3 DNA sequence: TGTGCCAGCATCGGACAGGGGTCCGGGGGTGGCTACACCTTC. It specifies CASIGQGSGGGYTF. The rearrangement joins TRBV28 to TRBJ1-2, with TRBD1 matching over 9 bases. CDR3 size: 14 residues. The junction had 10 bases not matched to a gene; V was cut back by 7 bases and J by 7 bases. CDR1 and CDR2 (germline): MDHEN, SYDVKM.

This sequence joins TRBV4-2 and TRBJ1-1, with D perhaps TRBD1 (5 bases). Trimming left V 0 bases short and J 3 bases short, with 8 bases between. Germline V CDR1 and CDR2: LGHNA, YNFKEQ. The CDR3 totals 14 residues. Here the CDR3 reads CASSQEVGDTEAFF. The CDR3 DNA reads TGTGCCAGCAGCCAAGAGGTAGGGGACACTGAAGCTTTCTTT.

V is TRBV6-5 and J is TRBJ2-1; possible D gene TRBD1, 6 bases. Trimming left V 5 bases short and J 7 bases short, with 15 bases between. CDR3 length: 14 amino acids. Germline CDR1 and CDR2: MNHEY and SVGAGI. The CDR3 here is CASSPYDTGNEQFF. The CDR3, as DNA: TGTGCCAGCAGTCCGTACGACACAGGGAATGAGCAGTTCTTC.

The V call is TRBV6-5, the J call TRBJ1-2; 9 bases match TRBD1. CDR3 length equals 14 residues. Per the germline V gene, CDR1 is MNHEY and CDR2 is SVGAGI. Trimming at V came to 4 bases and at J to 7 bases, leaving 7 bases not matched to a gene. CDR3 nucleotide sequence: TGTGCCAGCAGTTCCAGGACAGGGGATGGTGGCTACACCTTC. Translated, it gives CASSSRTGDGGYTF.

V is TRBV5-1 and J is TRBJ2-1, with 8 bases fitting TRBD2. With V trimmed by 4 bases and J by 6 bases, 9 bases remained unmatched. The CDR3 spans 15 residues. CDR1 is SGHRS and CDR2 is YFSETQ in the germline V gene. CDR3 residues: CASSPGGGRSNEQFF. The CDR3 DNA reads TGCGCCAGCAGCCCGGGGGGCGGGAGGAGCAATGAGCAGTTCTTC. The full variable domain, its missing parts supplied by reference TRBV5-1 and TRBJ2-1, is KAGVTQTPRYLIKTRGQQVTLSCSPISGHRSVSWYQQTPGQGLQFLFEYFSETQRNKGNFPGRFSGRQFSNSRSEMNVSTLELGDSALYLCASSPGGGRSNEQFFGPGTRLTVL.

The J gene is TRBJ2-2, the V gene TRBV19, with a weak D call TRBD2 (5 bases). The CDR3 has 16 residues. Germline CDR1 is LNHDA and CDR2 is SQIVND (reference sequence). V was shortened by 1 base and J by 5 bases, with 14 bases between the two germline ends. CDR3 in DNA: TGTGCCAGTAGTATAGTAAGGCAGCGAGGGACCGGGGAGCTGTTTTTT. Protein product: CASSIVRQRGTGELFF.

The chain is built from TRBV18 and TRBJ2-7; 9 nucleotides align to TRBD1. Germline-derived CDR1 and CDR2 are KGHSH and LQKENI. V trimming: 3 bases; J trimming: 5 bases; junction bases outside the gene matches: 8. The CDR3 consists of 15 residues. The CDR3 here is CASSPPGQGIDEQYF. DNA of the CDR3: TGTGCCAGCTCACCTCCGGGACAGGGAATTGACGAGCAGTACTTC.

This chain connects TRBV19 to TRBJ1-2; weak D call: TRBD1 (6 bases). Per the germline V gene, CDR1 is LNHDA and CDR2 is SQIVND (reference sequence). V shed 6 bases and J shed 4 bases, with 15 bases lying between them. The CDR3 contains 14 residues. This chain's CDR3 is CASRPNRDGYGYTF. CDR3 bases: TGTGCCAGTAGACCAAACAGGGACGGCTATGGCTACACCTTC.

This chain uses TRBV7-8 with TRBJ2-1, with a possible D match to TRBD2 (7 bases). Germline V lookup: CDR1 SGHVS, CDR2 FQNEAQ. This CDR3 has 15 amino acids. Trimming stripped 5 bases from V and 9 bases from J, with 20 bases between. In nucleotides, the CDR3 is TGTGCCAGCAGCCCGTTGATGGGGGGGCCCGGTGAGCAGTTCTTC. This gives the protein CASSPLMGGPGEQFF.

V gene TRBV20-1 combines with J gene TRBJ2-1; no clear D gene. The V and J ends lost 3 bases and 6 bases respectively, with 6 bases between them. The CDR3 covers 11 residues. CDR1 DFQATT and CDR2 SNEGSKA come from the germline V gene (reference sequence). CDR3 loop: CSASHSNEQFF. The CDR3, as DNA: TGCAGTGCTAGCCACTCCAATGAGCAGTTCTTC.

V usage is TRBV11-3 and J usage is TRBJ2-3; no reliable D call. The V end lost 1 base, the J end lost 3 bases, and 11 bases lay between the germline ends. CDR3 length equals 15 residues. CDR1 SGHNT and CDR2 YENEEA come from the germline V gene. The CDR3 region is CASSLGVSRTDTQYF. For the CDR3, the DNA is TGTGCCAGCAGCTTAGGAGTCTCCAGGACAGATACGCAGTATTTT. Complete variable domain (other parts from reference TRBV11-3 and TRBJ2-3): EAGVVQSPRYKIIEKKQPVAFWCNPISGHNTLYWYLQNLGQGPELLIRYENEEAVDDSQLPKDRFSAERLKGVDSTLKIQPAELGDSAVYLCASSLGVSRTDTQYFGPGTRLTVL.

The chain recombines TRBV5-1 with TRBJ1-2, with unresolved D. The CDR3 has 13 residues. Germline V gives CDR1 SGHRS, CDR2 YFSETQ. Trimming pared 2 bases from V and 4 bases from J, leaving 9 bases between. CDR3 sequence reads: CASSFDGSYGYTF. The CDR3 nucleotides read TGCGCCAGCAGCTTCGATGGCAGCTATGGCTACACCTTC.

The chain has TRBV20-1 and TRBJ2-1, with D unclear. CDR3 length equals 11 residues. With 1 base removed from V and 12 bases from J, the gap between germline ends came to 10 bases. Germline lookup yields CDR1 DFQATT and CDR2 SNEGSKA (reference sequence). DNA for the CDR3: TGCAGTGCTAGAGCGGCGTCAGGGCAGTTCTTC. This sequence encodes CSARAASGQFF.

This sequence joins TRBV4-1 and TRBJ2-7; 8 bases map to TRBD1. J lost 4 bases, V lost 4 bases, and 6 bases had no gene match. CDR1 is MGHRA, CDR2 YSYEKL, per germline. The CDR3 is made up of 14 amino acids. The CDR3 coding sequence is TGCGCCAGCAGCCCCGGGGACAGGCAGTACGAGCAGTACTTC. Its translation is CASSPGDRQYEQYF.

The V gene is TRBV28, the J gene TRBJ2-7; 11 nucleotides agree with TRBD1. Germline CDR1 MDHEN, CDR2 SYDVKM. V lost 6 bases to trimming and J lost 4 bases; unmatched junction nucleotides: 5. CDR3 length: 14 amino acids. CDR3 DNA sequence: TGTGCCAGCAGCCCGGGACAGGGGGGGTACGAGCAGTACTTC. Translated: CASSPGQGGYEQYF.

DNA for the CDR3: TGTGCCACCGAGCCGGGGGGTAATAATTCACCCCTCCACTTT. It specifies CATEPGGNNSPLHF. The chain couples TRBV6-5 to TRBJ1-6, with a tentative D call TRBD1 (5 bases). Germline CDR1 is MNHEY and CDR2 is SVGAGI. V was trimmed by 10 bases and J by 5 bases, leaving 15 bases between them. This CDR3 is built from 14 residues.

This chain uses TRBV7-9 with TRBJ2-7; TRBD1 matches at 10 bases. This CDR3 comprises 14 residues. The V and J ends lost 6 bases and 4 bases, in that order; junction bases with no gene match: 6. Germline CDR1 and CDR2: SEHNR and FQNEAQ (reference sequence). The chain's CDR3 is CASRKVGQGYEQYF. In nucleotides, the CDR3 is TGTGCCAGCAGAAAAGTGGGACAGGGGTACGAGCAGTACTTC. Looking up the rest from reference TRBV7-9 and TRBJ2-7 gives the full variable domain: DTGVSQNPRHKITKRGQNVTFRCDPISEHNRLYWYRQTLGQGPEFLTYFQNEAQLEKSRLLSDRFSAERPKGSFSTLEIQRTEQGDSAMYLCASRKVGQGYEQYFGPGTRLTVT.

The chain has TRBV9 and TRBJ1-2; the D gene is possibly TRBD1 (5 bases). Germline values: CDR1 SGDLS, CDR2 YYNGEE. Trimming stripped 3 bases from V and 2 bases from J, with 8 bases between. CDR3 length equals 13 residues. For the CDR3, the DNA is TGTGCCAGCAGCGGAACAGGAAACTATGGCTACACCTTC. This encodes CASSGTGNYGYTF. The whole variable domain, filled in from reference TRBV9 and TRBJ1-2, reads DSGVTQTPKHLITATGQRVTLRCSPRSGDLSVYWYQQSLDQGLQFLIQYYNGEERAKGNILERFSAQQFPDLHSELNLSSLELGDSALYFCASSGTGNYGYTFGSGTRLTVV.